Included here is one T cell receptor beta chain sequence, with context. These data are taken from a study of blood T cell repertoires in COVID-19. Across the whole study: Whether acute or convalescent, the COVID-19 samples came from the United States, Italy and Spain. In each case, the material was cDNA or gDNA derived from T cells, B-cell-depleted T cells, or PBMCs.

This CDR3 contains 13 residues. V was shortened by 4 bases and J by 5 bases, with 11 bases between the two germline ends. Looked up from germline, CDR1 is SGHAT and CDR2 is FQNNGV. In the source study's methods: Estimation of nucleated cell counts was performed using reference gene primer amplification. Clones were sequenced by immunoSEQ multiplex PCR, and TCRdb holds only the in-frame ones, with some missing. The V and J calls and clone size come from that table; D and trimming were worked out from the DNA. The table lists about 140,000 clones, around nine tenths of them singletons. The sequencing input was peripheral blood. The genes are TRBV11-2 and TRBJ1-1, with D perhaps matching TRBD1 (5 bases). This sequence was found in a human donor in a cohort sampled during active COVID-19. The CDR3 DNA reads as TGTGCCAGCAGCTCCTTAAGGACAACTGAAGCTTTCTTT. This translates into CASSSLRTTEAFF.